These T cell receptor beta chains were read from a single sample in a study of long-term antiretroviral therapy in people with HIV. The assay was immunoSEQ multiplex PCR, and TCRdb's table has in-frame clones only and misses some. The sample lists 25,000 to 35,000 clones; approximately 83% were seen once. This material consisted of unsorted PBMCs, taken 0.8 years before starting antiretroviral therapy. The receptor source for this set is a man between 18 and 35 years old with HIV. Both conserved end residues are part of each CDR3. Fields, in order: D gene, J gene, clone size, V gene, CDR3 DNA, CDR3 protein. The D gene is left open where the match is weak. Clone size is shown for a subset of rows, as once, few, many or a class of expanded clone.

d_gene: TRBD1; j_gene: TRBJ2-7; abundance: once; v_gene: TRBV30; CDR3nt: TGTGCCTGGGGACAGGGGGTGACTGGGGAGCAGTACTTC; CDR3aa: CAWGQGVTGEQYF
d_gene: -; j_gene: TRBJ2-2; abundance: -; v_gene: TRBV7-3; CDR3nt: TGTGCCAGCAGCTTCGCCGGACTGCGAGGGGGCACCGGGGAGCTGTTTTTT; CDR3aa: CASSFAGLRGGTGELFF
d_gene: -; j_gene: TRBJ1-1; abundance: few; v_gene: TRBV9; CDR3nt: TGTGCCAGCAGCGTTGGACCGCCGAACACTGAAGCTTTCTTT; CDR3aa: CASSVGPPNTEAFF
d_gene: TRBD1; j_gene: TRBJ1-2; abundance: few; v_gene: TRBV28; CDR3nt: TGTGCCAGCAGTAAACCGGGACAGGGTTCTAACTATGGCTACACCTTC; CDR3aa: CASSKPGQGSNYGYTF
d_gene: TRBD1; j_gene: TRBJ1-1; abundance: -; v_gene: TRBV5-4; CDR3nt: TGTGCCAGCAGCTTCAGGGACAGGGGCCCCACTGAAGCTTTCTTT; CDR3aa: CASSFRDRGPTEAFF
d_gene: -; j_gene: TRBJ1-1; abundance: -; v_gene: TRBV18; CDR3nt: TGTGCCAGCTCCAAGGCGGGGGATCAATACACTGAAGCTTTCTTT; CDR3aa: CASSKAGDQYTEAFF
d_gene: TRBD2; j_gene: TRBJ2-3; abundance: -; v_gene: TRBV7-2; CDR3nt: TGTGCCAGCAGCTCTACTAGCGGGAGCGGCCATGATACGCAGTATTTT; CDR3aa: CASSSTSGSGHDTQYF
d_gene: TRBD1; j_gene: TRBJ1-2; abundance: -; v_gene: TRBV6-5; CDR3nt: TGTGCCAGCAGTGAAGAGACAGGGATTGGCTACACCTTC; CDR3aa: CASSEETGIGYTF
d_gene: -; j_gene: TRBJ2-2; abundance: once; v_gene: TRBV5-1; CDR3nt: TGCGCCAGCAGCTTGGCGACAGGTGGGGACGGGGAGCTGTTTTTT; CDR3aa: CASSLATGGDGELFF
d_gene: -; j_gene: TRBJ1-1; abundance: -; v_gene: TRBV10-3; CDR3nt: TGTGCCATCACCGGCGACAGAAACACTGAAGCTTTCTTT; CDR3aa: CAITGDRNTEAFF
d_gene: -; j_gene: TRBJ2-5; abundance: -; v_gene: TRBV15; CDR3nt: TGTGCCACCAGCAGAGAGGCTCAGGTCCTCCAAGAGACCCAGTACTTC; CDR3aa: CATSREAQVLQETQYF
d_gene: TRBD2; j_gene: TRBJ2-1; abundance: -; v_gene: TRBV10-2; CDR3nt: TGCGCCAGCCTTACTACCTCGGGAGGTAGCAATGAGCAGTTCTTC; CDR3aa: CASLTTSGGSNEQFF
d_gene: -; j_gene: TRBJ2-7; abundance: -; v_gene: TRBV29-1; CDR3nt: TGCAGCGTTGAAGGGTTGGGCGAGCAGTACTTC; CDR3aa: CSVEGLGEQYF
d_gene: -; j_gene: TRBJ2-7; abundance: -; v_gene: TRBV27; CDR3nt: TGTGCCAGCACCCCCAAAGATGCGTCCGACCGTCACTACGAGCAGTACTTC; CDR3aa: CASTPKDASDRHYEQYF
d_gene: TRBD2; j_gene: TRBJ2-5; abundance: -; v_gene: TRBV10-2; CDR3nt: TGCGCCAGCAGTGATGCTAGCGGGCGAGAGACCCAGTACTTC; CDR3aa: CASSDASGRETQYF
d_gene: TRBD1; j_gene: TRBJ1-5; abundance: -; v_gene: TRBV27; CDR3nt: TGTGCCAGTAGATCACAGGGGGCTCAGTATAGCAATCAGCCCCAGCATTTT; CDR3aa: CASRSQGAQYSNQPQHF
d_gene: TRBD2; j_gene: TRBJ2-3; abundance: -; v_gene: TRBV18; CDR3nt: TGTGCCAGCTCACCAAGAATACTAGCGGGGACAAAAAGGGATACGCAGTATTTT; CDR3aa: CASSPRILAGTKRDTQYF
d_gene: -; j_gene: TRBJ1-2; abundance: -; v_gene: TRBV5-4; CDR3nt: TGTGCCAGCAGCGCCCCGACGAGAGCTAACTATGGCTACACCTTC; CDR3aa: CASSAPTRANYGYTF
d_gene: TRBD2; j_gene: TRBJ2-7; abundance: -; v_gene: TRBV15; CDR3nt: TGTGCCACCAGCGTGAGACTAGCGGCCTACGAGCAGTACTTC; CDR3aa: CATSVRLAAYEQYF
d_gene: -; j_gene: TRBJ2-1; abundance: -; v_gene: TRBV5-6; CDR3nt: TGTGCCAGCAGCTGGACGCTCAATGAGCAGTTCTTC; CDR3aa: CASSWTLNEQFF
d_gene: TRBD1; j_gene: TRBJ1-2; abundance: -; v_gene: TRBV29-1; CDR3nt: TGCAGCGTTGAAGATGGGGGACAGGGAGGTTATGGCTACACCTTC; CDR3aa: CSVEDGGQGGYGYTF
d_gene: TRBD1; j_gene: TRBJ1-2; abundance: few; v_gene: TRBV9; CDR3nt: TGTGCCAGCAGTAACCCGGGACAGGGATTTTGGGATGGCTACACCTTC; CDR3aa: CASSNPGQGFWDGYTF
d_gene: -; j_gene: TRBJ1-1; abundance: -; v_gene: TRBV29-1; CDR3nt: TGCAGCGCCCAAGGGAACACTGAAGCTTTCTTT; CDR3aa: CSAQGNTEAFF
d_gene: -; j_gene: TRBJ1-1; abundance: -; v_gene: TRBV13; CDR3nt: TGTGCCAGCAGCTTAGTCAGCAGAGAAGCTTTCTTT; CDR3aa: CASSLVSREAFF
d_gene: -; j_gene: TRBJ2-1; abundance: few; v_gene: TRBV7-3; CDR3nt: TGTGCCAGCAGCTTAACGGCGGATAGCTTCGGTGAGCAGTTCTTC; CDR3aa: CASSLTADSFGEQFF
d_gene: TRBD1; j_gene: TRBJ2-7; abundance: -; v_gene: TRBV5-1; CDR3nt: TGCGCCAGCAGCCCCGGGCAGGGGGCTTGGGGCGAGCAGTACTTC; CDR3aa: CASSPGQGAWGEQYF
d_gene: TRBD2; j_gene: TRBJ2-1; abundance: -; v_gene: TRBV27; CDR3nt: TGTGCCAGCAGTCCCTTAGCGGGAGTCTCCAATGAGCAGTTCTTC; CDR3aa: CASSPLAGVSNEQFF
d_gene: -; j_gene: TRBJ2-7; abundance: -; v_gene: TRBV18; CDR3nt: TGTGCCAGCTCACCAGGCGAGACCTACGAGCAGTACTTC; CDR3aa: CASSPGETYEQYF
d_gene: -; j_gene: TRBJ1-6; abundance: -; v_gene: TRBV7-9; CDR3nt: TGTGCCAGCAGCTTAGTAGGTCGGGACCGTTTATCCTCACCCCTCCACTTT; CDR3aa: CASSLVGRDRLSSPLHF
d_gene: -; j_gene: TRBJ2-4; abundance: -; v_gene: TRBV7-8; CDR3nt: TGTGCCAGCAGCTTAGAGTCCCGGGCCAGGCTAGCCAAAAACATTCAGTACTTC; CDR3aa: CASSLESRARLAKNIQYF
d_gene: TRBD2; j_gene: TRBJ2-1; abundance: -; v_gene: TRBV5-1; CDR3nt: TGCGCCAGCAGCCTCCCTGCGGGTAGCGGGACTGAGCAGTTCTTC; CDR3aa: CASSLPAGSGTEQFF
d_gene: -; j_gene: TRBJ2-3; abundance: -; v_gene: TRBV19; CDR3nt: TGTGCCAGTAGTTCGGACTACATCACAGATACGCAGTATTTT; CDR3aa: CASSSDYITDTQYF
d_gene: -; j_gene: TRBJ2-5; abundance: -; v_gene: TRBV6-1; CDR3nt: TGTGCCAGCAGGGTAGAGACCCAGTACTTC; CDR3aa: CASRVETQYF